These 5 T cell receptor beta chains were all obtained from the same sample, sequenced in a study of blood T cell repertoires in COVID-19. The table came from immunoSEQ multiplex PCR; TCRdb's copy has only in-frame clones and leaves some out. Of about 150,000 clones listed, 81% were seen once; the top ten hold approximately 9.1%. Sequences were obtained from peripheral blood. The receptors stem from a woman aged 55-70 years with active or convalescent COVID-19.

This clone has more than one count but fewer than ten. The chain carries TRBV28 and TRBJ1-1, with 9 bases that match TRBD1. The CDR3 extends over 14 amino acids. Germline CDR1 is MDHEN and CDR2 is SYDVKM. Germline trimming cut 6 bases from V and 3 bases from J; bases unmatched to any gene: 5. Here the CDR3 reads CASRLGTGHTEAFF. The CDR3 DNA is TGTGCCAGCAGACTCGGGACAGGGCACACTGAAGCTTTCTTT.

The V call is TRBV3-1 (or the pseudogene TRBV3-2), the J call TRBJ1-5; a weak D match, TRBD1 (5 bases). Deletions cut 0 bases from V and 7 bases from J, with 13 bases between. There are 15 residues in the CDR3. In germline, CDR1 is LGHDT, CDR2 YNNKEL (reference sequence). The CDR3 region has the DNA TGTGCCAGCAGCCAAGACCCGGGGAGGGGCCAGCCCCAGCATTTT. The encoded protein is CASSQDPGRGQPQHF.

This clone was detected only a few times. The genes are TRBV28 and TRBJ1-2, with 10 nucleotides matching TRBD1. V lost 5 bases, J lost 4 bases, and 4 bases stayed unmatched. CDR3 length equals 14 residues. Germline V gene data show CDR1 as MDHEN and CDR2 as SYDVKM. CDR3 nucleotides: TGTGCCAGCAGTCACCGGGACAGGGGCTATGGCTACACCTTC. This gives the protein CASSHRDRGYGYTF.

The J gene is TRBJ1-1, the V gene TRBV5-4; D is undetermined. The ends were cut back, 2 bases at V and 4 bases at J, with 15 bases in the middle. This CDR3 region has 15 residues. Germline CDR1 and CDR2: SGHNT and YYREEE (reference sequence). CDR3 sequence: CASSFEDLPGTEAFF. The CDR3 DNA reads as TGTGCCAGCAGCTTCGAAGACTTACCGGGCACTGAAGCTTTCTTT.

The chain uses TRBV19 and TRBJ2-6; no clear D. The CDR3 is 15 amino acids. Trimming left V 4 bases short and J 0 bases short, with 7 bases between. Germline CDR1 reads LNHDA; CDR2 reads SQIVND (reference sequence). The DNA for the CDR3 is TGTGCCAGTAGTAGTAGTGACTCTGGGGCCAACGTCCTGACTTTC. It yields the protein CASSSSDSGANVLTF.